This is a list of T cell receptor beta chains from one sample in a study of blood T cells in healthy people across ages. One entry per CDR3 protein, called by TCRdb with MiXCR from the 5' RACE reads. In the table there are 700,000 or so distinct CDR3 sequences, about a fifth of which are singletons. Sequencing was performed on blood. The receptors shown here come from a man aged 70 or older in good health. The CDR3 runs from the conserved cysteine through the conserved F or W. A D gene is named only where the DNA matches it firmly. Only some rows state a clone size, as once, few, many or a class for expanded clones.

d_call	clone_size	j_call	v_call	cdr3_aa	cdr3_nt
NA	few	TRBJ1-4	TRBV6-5	CASGRARGKLFF	TGTGCCAGCGGGCGCGCGCGAGGAAAACTGTTTTTT
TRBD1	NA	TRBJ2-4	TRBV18	CASSPPGQGGAQNIQYF	TGTGCCAGCTCACCACCGGGACAGGGGGGCGCTCAAAACATTCAGTACTTC
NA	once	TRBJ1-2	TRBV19	CASSTRPYGYTF	TGTGCCAGTAGTACCAGGCCCTATGGCTACACCTTC
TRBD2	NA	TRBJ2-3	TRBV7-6	CASASGLRDTQYF	TGTGCCAGCGCTAGCGGGCTACGAGATACGCAGTATTTT
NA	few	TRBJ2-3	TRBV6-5	CASSRGSLRTDTQYF	TGTGCCAGCAGTCGGGGGTCCCTCCGCACAGATACGCAGTATTTT
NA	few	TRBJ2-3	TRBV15	CATSRVQGGTDTQYF	TGTGCCACCAGCAGAGTGCAAGGGGGCACAGATACGCAGTATTTT
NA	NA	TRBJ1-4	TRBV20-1	CSARDMVNEKLFF	TGCAGTGCTAGAGATATGGTTAATGAAAAACTGTTTTTT
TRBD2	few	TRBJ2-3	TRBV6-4	CASSAEGSGSGTDTQYF	TGTGCCAGCAGTGCAGAAGGTAGCGGGAGCGGCACAGATACGCAGTATTTT
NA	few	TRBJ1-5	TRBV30	CAWRIGGRNQPQHF	TGTGCCTGGAGGATCGGCGGGAGGAATCAGCCCCAGCATTTT
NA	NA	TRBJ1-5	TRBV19	CASSNRDGHSNQPQHF	TGTGCCAGTAGTAACCGGGACGGACATAGCAATCAGCCCCAGCATTTT
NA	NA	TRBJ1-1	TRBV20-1	CSAKDGGRNTEAFF	TGCAGTGCTAAGGACGGGGGGCGGAACACTGAAGCTTTCTTT
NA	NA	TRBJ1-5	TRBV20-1	CSARDWARPVNNQPQHF	TGCAGTGCTAGAGATTGGGCGCGCCCTGTCAACAATCAGCCCCAGCATTTT
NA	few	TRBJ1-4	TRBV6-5	CASMLLSDFKKELFF	TGTGCCAGCATGTTACTAAGTGACTTCAAAAAAGAACTGTTTTTT
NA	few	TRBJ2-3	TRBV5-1	CASSPAGVGTDTQYF	TGCGCCAGCAGCCCGGCGGGTGTTGGCACAGATACGCAGTATTTT
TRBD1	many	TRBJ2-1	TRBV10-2	CASSESLTGGYNEQFF	TGCGCCAGCAGTGAGTCGCTCACAGGGGGCTACAATGAGCAGTTCTTC
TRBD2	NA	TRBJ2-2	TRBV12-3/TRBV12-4	CASSFLAGSGELFF	TGTGCCAGCAGTTTCCTAGCGGGGTCCGGGGAGCTGTTTTTT
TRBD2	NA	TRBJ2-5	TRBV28	CASSLSGLGLTQYF	TGTGCCAGCAGTTTATCGGGACTAGGGCTGACCCAGTACTTC
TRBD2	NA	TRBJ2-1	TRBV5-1	CASTIGSGPTHNEQFF	TGCGCCAGCACTATAGGTAGCGGGCCTACCCACAATGAGCAGTTCTTC
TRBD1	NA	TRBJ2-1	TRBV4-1	CASSQDWGTGRSNEQFF	TGCGCCAGCAGCCAAGATTGGGGGACAGGGAGAAGCAATGAGCAGTTCTTC
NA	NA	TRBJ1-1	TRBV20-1	CSARRGAANTEAFF	TGCAGTGCTAGGAGGGGGGCAGCTAACACTGAAGCTTTCTTT
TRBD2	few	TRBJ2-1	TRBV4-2	CASSQAGLAPRVEQFF	TGTGCCAGCAGCCAAGCGGGACTAGCTCCCCGCGTTGAGCAGTTCTTC
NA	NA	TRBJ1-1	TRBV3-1	CASSQEPNGAVGTEAFF	TGTGCCAGCAGCCAAGAACCGAACGGGGCGGTGGGGACTGAAGCTTTCTTT
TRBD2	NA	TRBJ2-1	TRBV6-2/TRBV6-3	CASSYSGTSGNNEQFF	TGTGCCAGCAGTTACAGTGGCACTAGCGGCAACAATGAGCAGTTCTTC
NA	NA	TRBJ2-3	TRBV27	CASSLSLAAPRGPSTDTQYF	TGTGCCAGCAGTTTATCCCTCGCGGCCCCCAGGGGCCCTAGCACAGATACGCAGTATTTT
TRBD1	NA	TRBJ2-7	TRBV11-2	CASSTAPGQHSYEQYF	TGTGCCAGCAGCACCGCACCGGGACAGCATTCATACGAGCAGTACTTC
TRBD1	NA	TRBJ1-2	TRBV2	CASSALQGKLYGYTF	TGTGCCAGCAGTGCGTTACAGGGGAAACTCTATGGCTACACCTTC
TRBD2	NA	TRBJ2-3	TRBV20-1	CSANSRDSGSTDTQYF	TGCAGTGCTAACTCGCGAGATAGCGGGTCCACAGATACGCAGTATTTT
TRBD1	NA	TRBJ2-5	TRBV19	CASRGQGRFETQYF	TGTGCCAGTAGGGGACAGGGACGTTTTGAGACCCAGTACTTC
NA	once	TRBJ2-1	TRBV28	CASSGTGTDSYNEQFF	TGTGCCAGCAGTGGAACCGGGACGGATTCGTACAATGAGCAGTTCTTC
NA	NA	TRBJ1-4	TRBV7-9	CASSLHGSEKLFF	TGTGCCAGCAGCTTACACGGATCGGAAAAACTGTTTTTT
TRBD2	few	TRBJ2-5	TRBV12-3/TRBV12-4	CASSQLAAETQYF	TGTGCCAGCAGCCAACTAGCGGCCGAGACCCAGTACTTC
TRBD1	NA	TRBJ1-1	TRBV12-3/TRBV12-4	CASSLALTGGLTEAFF	TGTGCCAGCAGTTTAGCGCTAACAGGGGGTTTAACTGAAGCTTTCTTT
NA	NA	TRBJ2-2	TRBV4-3	CASSPRENTGELFF	TGCGCCAGCAGCCCGAGAGAAAACACCGGAGAGCTGTTTTTT
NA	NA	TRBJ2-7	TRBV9	CASSVRGTSSYEQYF	TGTGCCAGCAGCGTAAGAGGGACATCTTCCTACGAGCAGTACTTC
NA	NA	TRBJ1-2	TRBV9	CASKVGAYGYTF	TGTGCCAGCAAGGTGGGAGCCTATGGCTACACCTTC